Following are 29 T cell receptor beta chains from one sample sequenced in a study of blood T cell repertoires in COVID-19. Clones were sequenced by immunoSEQ multiplex PCR, and TCRdb holds only the in-frame ones, with some missing. The profile shows some 300,000 clones, approximately 88% of them singletons. The sequencing sample was made of peripheral blood. The source is a woman under 40 who had recovered from COVID-19.

The V call is TRBV6-5, the J call TRBJ2-2, with no clear D. The CDR3 spans 11 residues. Germline lookup yields CDR1 MNHEY and CDR2 SVGAGI. Trimming took off 8 bases at V and 6 bases at J, with 7 bases between the two ends. DNA of the CDR3: TGTGCCAGCTTCGGGTCCGGGGAGCTGTTTTTT. Protein: CASFGSGELFF.

The V gene is TRBV2, the J gene TRBJ2-7; 7 nucleotides line up with TRBD1. J lost 3 bases, V lost 6 bases, and 8 bases had no gene match. CDR3 length: 14 residues. Germline lookup yields CDR1 SNHLY and CDR2 FYNNEI. CDR3 sequence: CASSRETGYYEQYF. CDR3 coding DNA: TGTGCCAGCAGCCGAGAGACAGGGTACTACGAGCAGTACTTC.

The J gene is TRBJ1-4, the V gene TRBV19; D is undetermined. CDR1 is LNHDA, CDR2 SQIVND, per germline (reference sequence). The V gene lost 6 bases and the J gene lost 3 bases, with 20 bases spanning the gap. This CDR3 region has 17 residues. CDR3 in DNA: TGTGCCAGTAGCTTCATAACTGGAGTTTCAGCTAATGAAAAACTGTTTTTT. This gives the protein CASSFITGVSANEKLFF.

The V gene is TRBV3-1 (or the pseudogene TRBV3-2), the J gene TRBJ2-3; no clear D gene. CDR1 and CDR2 from the germline V gene are LGHDT and YNNKEL (reference sequence). V was trimmed by 2 bases and J by 2 bases, leaving 8 bases between them. The CDR3 totals 14 residues. The CDR3 bases are TGTGCCAGCAGCCAAATCTTATACACAGATACGCAGTATTTT. Its protein is CASSQILYTDTQYF.

Regarding this clone: At one end the junction does not follow the germline gene, possibly because of a read error. The chain recombines TRBV18 with TRBJ1-2; 8 bases match TRBD1. CDR3 length: 11 residues. Germline CDR1 reads KGHSH; CDR2 reads LQKENI. The CDR3 is CASSPEGTGPF. Written as DNA, the CDR3 is TGTGCCAGCTCACCGGAGGGGACAGGACCATTC. Full variable domain (outside the CDR3, taken from reference TRBV18 and TRBJ1-2): NAGVMQNPRHLVRRRGQEARLRCSPMKGHSHVYWYRQLPEEGLKFMVYLQKENIIDESGMPKERFSAEFPKEGPSILRIQQVVRGDSAAYFCASSPEGTGPFGSGTRLTVV.

V gene TRBV3-1 (or the pseudogene TRBV3-2) combines with J gene TRBJ2-3; a weak D match, TRBD1 (6 bases). V lost 1 base and J lost 6, with 8 bases in between. Germline loops: CDR1 LGHDT, CDR2 YNNKEL (reference sequence). CDR3 length: 13 residues. CDR3 sequence reads: CASSQAGVDTQYF. CDR3 sequence (DNA): TGTGCCAGCAGCCAAGCAGGGGTGGATACGCAGTATTTT.

This chain uses TRBV5-6 with TRBJ2-5; TRBD2 is a possible D gene (7 bases). CDR1 and CDR2 from the germline V gene are SGHDT and YYEEEE. Trimming took 0 bases from V and 5 from J, leaving 17 bases between them. The CDR3 covers 16 residues. CDR3 sequence: CASSLGVGGAGETQYF. The CDR3 DNA sequence: TGTGCCAGCAGCTTGGGTGTTGGGGGGGCCGGGGAGACCCAGTACTTC.

This sequence joins TRBV6-2 or TRBV6-3 and TRBJ1-6, with unresolved D. Germline assignment: CDR1 MNHEY and CDR2 SVGEGT. Trimming removed 4 bases from V and 0 bases from J, with 7 bases in between. The CDR3 loop spans 15 amino acids. In nucleotides, the CDR3 is TGTGCCAGCAGTTTGGAGAGCTCCTATAATTCACCCCTCCACTTT. Protein: CASSLESSYNSPLHF.

The J gene is TRBJ2-7, the V gene TRBV27, with 12 bases identical to TRBD2. V dropped 2 bases and J dropped 5; count of bases not matched to a gene: 1. The germline gives CDR1 MNHEY, CDR2 SMNVEV (reference sequence). The CDR3 contains 14 residues. The CDR3 here is CASSLLAGGNEQYF. The CDR3 DNA is TGTGCCAGCAGTTTACTAGCGGGGGGGAACGAGCAGTACTTC.

V and J are TRBV7-3 and TRBJ1-1; 7 bases fit TRBD1. Looked up from germline, CDR1 is SGHTA and CDR2 is FQGTGA. Trimming took 5 bases from V and 6 from J; bases not matched to a gene: 9. The CDR3 totals 14 residues. This CDR3 reads CASSEGAGGAEAFF. CDR3 DNA sequence: TGTGCCAGCAGCGAAGGGGCAGGGGGTGCTGAAGCTTTCTTT.

Points on this clone: The same CDR3 also results from other DNA sequences found in this sample. The chain employs TRBV28 and TRBJ1-2; D remains unclear. The germline V gene has CDR1 MDHEN and CDR2 SYDVKM. CDR3 length equals 12 residues. The V end was cut by 5 bases, the J end by 2 bases, with 6 bases between. DNA of the CDR3: TGTGCCAGCAGTCTACAGAACTATGGCTACACCTTC. Translated, it gives CASSLQNYGYTF.

This chain joins TRBV15 and TRBJ1-4; D perhaps matches TRBD1 (6 bases). Germline V gives CDR1 LNHNV, CDR2 YYDKDF (reference sequence). The CDR3 consists of 17 residues. Trimming took 7 bases from V and 6 from J, leaving 24 bases between them. This CDR3 is CATKTGSGLGIYEKLFF. Here the CDR3 DNA reads TGTGCCACCAAGACAGGTTCAGGGCTCGGGATTTATGAAAAACTGTTTTTT.

The gene calls are TRBV6-6 and TRBJ1-1, with a weak D call TRBD1 (5 bases). Germline CDR1 and CDR2: MNHNY and SVGAGI (reference sequence). There are 15 residues in the CDR3. Trimming stripped 7 bases from V and 0 bases from J, with 15 bases between. CDR3 DNA: TGTGCCAGCAAGGTGCAGGGATCATTGAACACTGAAGCTTTCTTT. Protein: CASKVQGSLNTEAFF.

This chain links TRBV7-2 with TRBJ1-6, with a possible D match to TRBD1 (5 bases). CDR3 length: 16 amino acids. Germline CDR1 and CDR2: SGHTA and FQGNSA. Trimming removed 0 bases from V and 1 base from J, with 7 bases in between. The CDR3 is CASSLAQGSYNSPLHF. For the CDR3, the DNA is TGTGCCAGCAGCTTAGCGCAGGGATCCTATAATTCACCCCTCCACTTT. Filled out from reference TRBV7-2 and TRBJ1-6, the complete variable domain reads GAGVSQSPSNKVTEKGKDVELRCDPISGHTALYWYRQSLGQGLEFLIYFQGNSAPDKSGLPSDRFSAERTGGSVSTLTIQRTQQEDSAVYLCASSLAQGSYNSPLHFGNGTRLTVT.

The CDR3 DNA sequence: TGCGCCAGCAGACCACTGACAGGGGGTCTGTACCAAGAGACCCAGTACTTC. Its protein is CASRPLTGGLYQETQYF. V gene TRBV5-1 combines with J gene TRBJ2-5; 9 nucleotides agree with TRBD1. The CDR3 spans 17 residues. Germline lookup yields CDR1 SGHRS and CDR2 YFSETQ. Trimming took 5 bases from V and 0 from J; bases not matched to a gene: 11. The variable domain in full, with the rest retrieved from reference TRBV5-1 and TRBJ2-5, is KAGVTQTPRYLIKTRGQQVTLSCSPISGHRSVSWYQQTPGQGLQFLFEYFSETQRNKGNFPGRFSGRQFSNSRSEMNVSTLELGDSALYLCASRPLTGGLYQETQYFGPGTRLLVL.

The J gene is TRBJ2-7, the V gene TRBV7-8; D may be TRBD2 (5 bases). With 6 bases removed from V and 0 bases from J, the gap between germline ends came to 12 bases. CDR3 length equals 14 residues. From germline, CDR1 is SGHVS and CDR2 FQNEAQ. The CDR3 loop reads CASRKIEGSYEQYF. The CDR3 DNA follows: TGTGCCAGCAGGAAGATTGAGGGCTCCTACGAGCAGTACTTC. The full variable domain, with the rest looked up from reference TRBV7-8 and TRBJ2-7, is GAGVSQSPRYKVAKRGQDVALRCDPISGHVSLFWYQQALGQGPEFLTYFQNEAQLDKSGLPSDRFFAERPEGSVSTLKIQRTQQEDSAVYLCASRKIEGSYEQYFGPGTRLTVT.

This chain connects TRBV5-4 to TRBJ1-1; 9 positions match TRBD1. The CDR3 is 14 residues long. Germline-derived CDR1 and CDR2 are SGHNT and YYREEE (reference sequence). The ends lost 0 bases at V and 6 bases at J; junction bases unmatched: 3. CDR3 in amino acids: CASSLAGQGSEAFF. The CDR3 nucleotides read TGTGCCAGCAGCTTGGCGGGACAGGGCTCTGAAGCTTTCTTT.

The chain combines TRBV5-1 with TRBJ2-7, with D maybe TRBD2 (5 bases). This CDR3 comprises 13 residues. The germline V gene has CDR1 SGHRS and CDR2 YFSETQ. V was pared by 5 bases and J by 2 bases, with 11 bases between. The CDR3 nucleotides read TGCGCCAGCAGACGGTCGGAGGCCTACGAGCAGTACTTC. Its protein product is CASRRSEAYEQYF.

This clone was counted once. This sequence joins TRBV5-1 and TRBJ1-1; D is perhaps TRBD1 (6 bases). V dropped 1 base and J dropped 5 bases, with 15 bases sitting between them. This CDR3 has 15 residues. The germline V gene has CDR1 SGHRS and CDR2 YFSETQ. CDR3 nucleotide sequence: TGCGCCAGCAGCTTGAGTGGGGGCGCCGGTACTGAAGCTTTCTTT. Translating gives CASSLSGGAGTEAFF.

The rearrangement uses TRBV5-1 and TRBJ2-7; 7 bases agree with TRBD2. The V gene's germline CDR1 is SGHRS and CDR2 YFSETQ. The junction had 6 bases not matched to a gene; V was cut back by 4 bases and J by 2 bases. This CDR3 has 14 amino acids. The CDR3 nucleotides read TGCGCCAGCAGCCTCGGGGGGACCGCCTACGAGCAGTACTTC. This sequence encodes CASSLGGTAYEQYF. The whole variable domain, filled in from reference TRBV5-1 and TRBJ2-7, reads KAGVTQTPRYLIKTRGQQVTLSCSPISGHRSVSWYQQTPGQGLQFLFEYFSETQRNKGNFPGRFSGRQFSNSRSEMNVSTLELGDSALYLCASSLGGTAYEQYFGPGTRLTVT.

The chain recombines TRBV30 with TRBJ1-4; D call uncertain. The CDR3 spans 14 residues. V gave up 1 base and J gave up 3 bases, with 9 bases separating them. Germline-derived CDR1 and CDR2 are GTSNPN and SVGIG (reference sequence). The CDR3 sequence is CAWSAISPNEKLFF. The CDR3 nucleotides read TGTGCCTGGAGTGCTATCTCTCCTAATGAAAAACTGTTTTTT.

The chain joins TRBV28 to TRBJ1-2; D is possibly TRBD1 (6 bases). CDR1 is MDHEN and CDR2 is SYDVKM in the germline V gene. This CDR3 spans 13 amino acids. With 4 bases removed from V and 5 bases from J, the gap between germline ends came to 11 bases. In DNA form, the CDR3 reads TGTGCCAGCAGTTATACACAGGGTTATGGCTACACCTTC. This codes for CASSYTQGYGYTF.

V usage is TRBV7-8 and J usage is TRBJ2-2; D possibly corresponds to TRBD1 (5 bases). V lost 3 bases to trimming and J lost 5 bases, with 13 bases between them. Germline CDR1 is SGHVS and CDR2 is FQNEAQ. The CDR3 length is 15 residues. The CDR3 DNA follows: TGTGCCAGCAGCTTGGAGCCCAGGGCGACCGGGGAGCTGTTTTTT. It translates to CASSLEPRATGELFF.

The chain couples TRBV7-2 to TRBJ1-5; D gene unclear. This CDR3 has 13 amino acids. Germline V gene lookup returns CDR1 SGHTA and CDR2 FQGNSA. V lost 1 base and J 7 bases, leaving 8 bases between the germline ends. The CDR3 coding sequence is TGTGCCAGCAGCTTAGAGGAGGGACAGCCCCAGCATTTT. It yields the protein CASSLEEGQPQHF.

This clone has a handful of counts. The J gene is TRBJ2-7, the V gene TRBV19; TRBD2 aligns across 15 bases. The CDR3 is made up of 14 amino acids. V lost 5 bases, J lost 10 bases, and 6 bases stayed unmatched. Per germline, CDR1 LNHDA and CDR2 SQIVND (reference sequence). CDR3 DNA: TGTGCCAGTAGTGCGGGACTAGCGGGGGGTCCCCAGTACTTC. Translation: CASSAGLAGGPQYF.

The chain is built from TRBV7-8 and TRBJ2-3, with 12 bases that match TRBD2. This CDR3 has 19 amino acids. Germline-derived CDR1 and CDR2 are SGHVS and FQNEAQ. The V gene end was trimmed by 4 bases and the J gene end by 8 bases; junction bases not matched to a gene: 19. Written as DNA, the CDR3 is TGTGCCAGCAGCTCCGCCTGGTCTAGTGCTAGCGGGGGGGCAGTTACGCAGTATTTT. This codes for CASSSAWSSASGGAVTQYF.

V and J are TRBV9 and TRBJ2-7, with 7 bases fitting TRBD1. The trim removed 4 bases at V and 4 bases at J, leaving 14 bases unmatched. This CDR3 is built from 16 residues. CDR1 and CDR2 (germline): SGDLS, YYNGEE. CDR3 amino acids: CASSPRQGQAVYEQYF. In DNA, the CDR3 is TGTGCCAGCAGCCCTCGACAAGGACAGGCCGTTTACGAGCAGTACTTC. Together with reference TRBV9 and TRBJ2-7, the CDR3 gives the full variable domain: DSGVTQTPKHLITATGQRVTLRCSPRSGDLSVYWYQQSLDQGLQFLIQYYNGEERAKGNILERFSAQQFPDLHSELNLSSLELGDSALYFCASSPRQGQAVYEQYFGPGTRLTVT.

The V and J genes are TRBV19 and TRBJ1-5; D is unclear. The CDR3 covers 14 residues. Between the trimmed V and J ends, which lost 6 bases and 2 bases, there was a span of 11 bases. Germline V gives CDR1 LNHDA, CDR2 SQIVND (reference sequence). CDR3 sequence: CASSQQRGNQPQHF. The CDR3 DNA reads as TGTGCCAGTAGCCAGCAGCGGGGCAATCAGCCCCAGCATTTT.

The chain links TRBV27 to TRBJ1-6, with D maybe TRBD1 (5 bases). The length of the CDR3 is 19 residues. Germline CDR1 MNHEY, CDR2 SMNVEV (reference sequence). V lost 6 bases and J lost 1, with 22 bases in between. The CDR3: CASRIDRIAVGSYNSPLHF. DNA of the CDR3: TGTGCCAGCAGAATCGACAGAATTGCGGTGGGATCCTATAATTCACCCCTCCACTTT.